These 31 T cell receptor beta chains were all obtained from the same sample, sequenced in a study of T cell responses to AZD1222 COVID-19 vaccine (dated by TCRdb to about 2021). This specimen's time point label, interpreted: about 28 days (+/-7) after the second vaccine dose. The protocol used for the library was the immunoSEQ multiplex PCR assay. Sourced from immuneACCESS, this table was stored by TCRdb with only in-frame sequences that have V and J called. A share of the clones is absent; for the studies checked, an unresolved V gene accounts for under half, and the remainder has no known explanation. This sample gives approximately 120,000 clones in total; around 87% of them show up just once. The top ten constitute roughly 4.4% of the sample. The sequencing here drew on peripheral blood, taken 28 days after the second AZD1222 dose. The origin of the receptors is an adult who received the AZD1222 COVID-19 vaccine.

The chain recombines TRBV19 with TRBJ2-7, with TRBD2 matching 10 bases. V shed 5 bases, J shed 2 bases, and the junction held 6 bases outside the gene matches. CDR1 LNHDA and CDR2 SQIVND come from the germline V gene (reference sequence). The CDR3 has 15 amino acids. The CDR3 bases are TGTGCCAGTAGTTTCTCTAGCGGGGGTCCCTACGAGCAGTACTTC. Protein product: CASSFSSGGPYEQYF.

The chain couples TRBV5-5 to TRBJ1-1; D is possibly TRBD1 (6 bases). CDR1 SGHKS and CDR2 YYEKEE come from the germline V gene (reference sequence). The CDR3 has 14 residues. V shed 4 bases and J shed 0 bases, with 10 bases lying between them. CDR3: CASSPTGMNTEAFF. CDR3 coding DNA: TGTGCCAGCAGCCCTACAGGGATGAACACTGAAGCTTTCTTT.

The chain recombines TRBV7-2 with TRBJ1-5; D is perhaps TRBD1 (5 bases). Trimming cost V 1 base and J 7 bases, with 17 bases left between them. There are 16 residues in the CDR3. Looked up from germline, CDR1 is SGHTA and CDR2 is FQGNSA. The DNA of the CDR3 is TGTGCCAGCAGCTTAGACCGGGGGGGTCCAGGGCAGCCCCAGCATTTT. It specifies CASSLDRGGPGQPQHF.

The chain has TRBV19 and TRBJ1-5; the match to TRBD1 covers 10 bases. V lost 5 bases and J lost 4; bases outside the gene matches: 17. The germline CDR1 and CDR2 sequences are LNHDA and SQIVND (reference sequence). This CDR3 contains 19 residues. The CDR3 nucleotides are TGTGCCAGTAGTCCCTCCGGGACAGGGGAGATCGTAGGTAATCAGCCCCAGCATTTT. Its translation: CASSPSGTGEIVGNQPQHF.

This chain links TRBV4-2 with TRBJ1-3, with a possible D match to TRBD1 (6 bases). Per the germline V gene, CDR1 is LGHNA and CDR2 is YNFKEQ. The V and J ends lost 3 bases and 4 bases respectively, with 10 bases between them. This CDR3 is built from 14 residues. The CDR3 DNA follows: TGTGCCAGCAGCCAGGAACAGGGAGGAAACACCATATATTTT. Its translation is CASSQEQGGNTIYF.

The chain uses TRBV7-2 and TRBJ2-5; maybe TRBD2 (5 bases). Germline-derived CDR1 and CDR2 are SGHTA and FQGNSA. This CDR3 comprises 13 residues. Trimming removed 1 base at V and 9 bases at J, with 12 bases between. CDR3: CASSLEGFGAQYF. The CDR3 DNA reads TGTGCCAGCAGCTTAGAAGGTTTCGGGGCCCAGTACTTC.

This clone was picked up one time. This chain links TRBV28 with TRBJ2-3; D remains unclear. Trimming left V 2 bases short and J 4 bases short, with 7 bases between. CDR1 MDHEN and CDR2 SYDVKM come from the germline V gene. This CDR3 region has 13 residues. The CDR3 DNA reads as TGTGCCAGCAGTTTACCCACCCCAGATACGCAGTATTTT. This codes for CASSLPTPDTQYF.

This clone showed up just a few times. V gene TRBV4-3 combines with J gene TRBJ1-3; D might be TRBD1 (6 bases). Germline V gene lookup returns CDR1 LGHNA and CDR2 YSLEER. CDR3 length equals 16 residues. Trimming took off 0 bases at V and 4 bases at J, with 13 bases between the two ends. The CDR3 sequence is CASSQEYRGAGNTIYF. CDR3 nucleotide sequence: TGCGCCAGCAGCCAAGAGTATCGGGGGGCCGGAAACACCATATATTTT.

J is TRBJ1-4 and V is TRBV6-5; no firm D call. Trimming left V 2 bases short and J 8 bases short, with 9 bases between. The germline V gene encodes CDR1 MNHEY and CDR2 SVGAGI. The CDR3 contains 13 residues. This chain's CDR3 is CASSYPNWEKLFF. The CDR3 nucleotides are TGTGCCAGCAGTTACCCTAATTGGGAAAAACTGTTTTTT.

The rearrangement uses TRBV28 and TRBJ2-7; D uncertain. Looked up from germline, CDR1 is MDHEN and CDR2 is SYDVKM. CDR3 length: 13 amino acids. With 3 bases removed from V and 5 bases from J, the gap between germline ends came to 11 bases. The CDR3, as DNA: TGTGCCAGCAGTTTTTCCGGGTGGAACGAGCAGTACTTC. Translated, it gives CASSFSGWNEQYF.

J is TRBJ2-1 and V is TRBV7-6; 9 bases map to TRBD1. Per the germline V gene, CDR1 is SGHVS and CDR2 is FNYEAQ. V dropped 1 base and J dropped 3; count of bases not matched to a gene: 7. The CDR3 spans 17 residues. The CDR3, as DNA: TGTGCCAGCAGCTTAGGAGGACAGGGGCGGATCTACAATGAGCAGTTCTTC. Translated: CASSLGGQGRIYNEQFF.

The genes are TRBV6-1 and TRBJ1-1; D is uncertain. V lost 7 bases, J lost 4 bases, and 13 bases lay in between. The germline V gene has CDR1 MNHNS and CDR2 SASEGT. CDR3 length equals 13 residues. The CDR3 DNA sequence: TGTGCCAGCACTTTAAAGGGAACCACTGAAGCTTTCTTT. It specifies CASTLKGTTEAFF.

This clone was seen more than once but under ten times. The chain employs TRBV4-1 and TRBJ1-5, with 10 nucleotides matching TRBD1. The germline V gene has CDR1 MGHRA and CDR2 YSYEKL. This CDR3 is 15 amino acids long. J gave up 7 bases and V 4 bases, and 7 bases lay outside the gene matches. In nucleotides, the CDR3 is TGCGCCAGCAGCCCCGGACAGGGGGGAGGACAGCCCCAGCATTTT. It codes for CASSPGQGGGQPQHF.

The J gene is TRBJ2-2, the V gene TRBV4-1; possibly TRBD2 for D (5 bases). The CDR3 length is 14 residues. The germline V and J ends were trimmed by 4 bases and 5 bases, with 11 bases remaining between them. Germline CDR1 and CDR2: MGHRA and YSYEKL. The CDR3 DNA sequence: TGCGCCAGCAGCCCGATCGGGGAGACCGGGGAGCTGTTTTTT. Translation: CASSPIGETGELFF.

This clone turned up a few times. The V gene is TRBV7-3, the J gene TRBJ1-6; 11 bases line up with TRBD1. This CDR3 comprises 15 residues. The ends lost 2 bases at V and 9 bases at J; junction bases unmatched: 3. The germline V gene has CDR1 SGHTA and CDR2 FQGTGA. CDR3 region: CASSLGQGAASPLHF. DNA for the CDR3: TGTGCCAGCAGCTTAGGACAGGGGGCTGCTTCACCCCTCCACTTT.

The chain uses TRBV4-2 and TRBJ2-7; D may match TRBD1 or TRBD2 (5 bases each). The CDR3 extends over 15 amino acids. V lost 5 bases and J lost 9, with 23 bases in between. Germline CDR1 and CDR2: LGHNA and YNFKEQ. The CDR3 DNA is TGTGCCAGCAGCTCCTATGGGGACCCGACGGAGGCGCAGTACTTC. It specifies CASSSYGDPTEAQYF.

CDR3 in amino acids: CASNPTGYNEQFF. The CDR3, as DNA: TGTGCCAGCAACCCGACTGGCTACAATGAGCAGTTCTTC. This rearrangement joins TRBV6-5 to TRBJ2-1; D not certain. In germline, CDR1 is MNHEY, CDR2 SVGAGI. V shed 7 bases and J shed 3 bases, with 10 bases lying between them. This CDR3 comprises 13 residues.

The chain links TRBV3-1 (or the pseudogene TRBV3-2) to TRBJ1-1; D uncertain. This CDR3 is built from 14 residues. V lost 0 bases, J lost 0 bases, and 5 bases lay in between. Germline loops: CDR1 LGHDT, CDR2 YNNKEL (reference sequence). The CDR3, as DNA: TGTGCCAGCAGCCAAGAGGGGATGAACACTGAAGCTTTCTTT. Residues: CASSQEGMNTEAFF.

This chain links TRBV19 with TRBJ1-4, with a possible D match to TRBD1 (5 bases). Deletions cut 7 bases from V and 3 bases from J, with 12 bases between. Looked up from germline, CDR1 is LNHDA and CDR2 is SQIVND (reference sequence). This CDR3 contains 14 residues. In DNA, the CDR3 is TGTGCCAGTACCCCAGGGTTGCCTAATGAAAAACTGTTTTTT. Translated: CASTPGLPNEKLFF.

This clone showed up just once. This chain joins TRBV9 and TRBJ1-3, with D hard to call. Trimming shortened V by 3 bases and J by 2 bases, and 12 bases separated the two germline ends. The germline CDR1 and CDR2 sequences are SGDLS and YYNGEE. The CDR3 covers 15 residues. CDR3 amino acids: CASSARPIAGNTIYF. DNA for the CDR3: TGTGCCAGCAGCGCTAGACCTATCGCTGGAAACACCATATATTTT.

The V call is TRBV5-1, the J call TRBJ2-5; no clear D gene. The CDR3 runs 15 residues. The V end lost 0 bases, the J end lost 4 bases, and 13 bases lay between the germline ends. Germline V CDR1 and CDR2: SGHRS, YFSETQ. CDR3 residues: CASSLEILVVETQYF. CDR3 coding DNA: TGCGCCAGCAGCTTGGAAATCCTGGTAGTAGAGACCCAGTACTTC.

The rearrangement links TRBV6-5 to TRBJ2-2; no reliable D call. The germline V and J ends were trimmed by 0 bases and 4 bases, with 12 bases remaining between them. The CDR3 covers 16 residues. Germline CDR1 is MNHEY and CDR2 is SVGAGI. In DNA, the CDR3 is TGTGCCAGCAGTTACTCTTGGCCTGGGTTCACCGGGGAGCTGTTTTTT. Residues: CASSYSWPGFTGELFF.

The rearrangement uses TRBV28 and TRBJ2-7, with D perhaps TRBD1 (6 bases). This CDR3 comprises 15 residues. Germline-derived CDR1 and CDR2 are MDHEN and SYDVKM. V lost 4 bases, J lost 1 base, and 14 bases lay in between. CDR3 sequence reads: CASSSTGFSSYEQYF. The CDR3 bases are TGTGCCAGCAGTTCTACAGGGTTTTCGTCCTACGAGCAGTACTTC. Together with reference TRBV28 and TRBJ2-7, the CDR3 gives the full variable domain: DVKVTQSSRYLVKRTGEKVFLECVQDMDHENMFWYRQDPGLGLRLIYFSYDVKMKEKGDIPEGYSVSREKKERFSLILESASTNQTSMYLCASSSTGFSSYEQYFGPGTRLTVT.

This clone came up once. The chain is built from TRBV25-1 and TRBJ1-4; D is possibly TRBD1 (6 bases). Germline loops: CDR1 MGHDK, CDR2 SYGVNS. V lost 7 bases, J lost 10 bases, and 7 bases lay in between. The CDR3 spans 10 residues. CDR3 region: CASKGGKLFF. The CDR3, as DNA: TGTGCCAGCAAGGGGGGAAAACTGTTTTTT. The full variable domain, with the rest looked up from reference TRBV25-1 and TRBJ1-4, is EADIYQTPRYLVIGTGKKITLECSQTMGHDKMYWYQQDPGMELHLIHYSYGVNSTEKGDLSSESTVSRIRTEHFPLTLESARPSHTSQYLCASKGGKLFFGSGTQLSVL.

The chain couples TRBV15 to TRBJ1-5, with TRBD1 matching 8 bases. Germline CDR1 is LNHNV and CDR2 is YYDKDF (reference sequence). This CDR3 region has 19 residues. Germline trimming cut 1 base from V and 0 bases from J; bases unmatched to any gene: 11. CDR3 nucleotide sequence: TGTGCCACCAGCAGAGGGGGGACAGGAAACTTTTATAGCAATCAGCCCCAGCATTTT. Its protein product is CATSRGGTGNFYSNQPQHF.

V gene TRBV15 combines with J gene TRBJ1-5; D is unclear. Looked up from germline, CDR1 is LNHNV and CDR2 is YYDKDF (reference sequence). CDR3 length: 12 residues. Trimming removed 8 bases at V and 4 bases at J, with 9 bases between. The CDR3 DNA is TGTGCCACCGCCATGCTTAATCAGCCCCAGCATTTT. Its protein is CATAMLNQPQHF. The whole variable domain, remainder taken from reference TRBV15 and TRBJ1-5, is DAMVIQNPRYQVTQFGKPVTLSCSQTLNHNVMYWYQQKSSQAPKLLFHYYDKDFNNEADTPDNFQSRRPNTSFCFLDIRSPGLGDTAMYLCATAMLNQPQHFGDGTRLSIL.

This clone was observed a handful of times. A junction boundary mismatches the germline segment, possibly from a read error. V and J are TRBV5-6 and TRBJ1-2, with unresolved D. The germline V gene encodes CDR1 SGHDT and CDR2 YYEEEE. CDR3 size: 12 residues. In DNA, the CDR3 is TGTGCCAGCAGCTTGGCCAGGAGGGAATTATTCTTC. Translating gives CASSLARRELFF.

The rearrangement links TRBV29-1 to TRBJ2-7, with TRBD1 identical over 11 bases. The CDR3 runs to 16 residues. CDR1 and CDR2 (germline): SQVTM, ANQGSEA. Trimming took 3 bases from V and 3 from J; bases not matched to a gene: 10. CDR3 sequence reads: CSVEGLPGQGDYEQYF. The CDR3 nucleotides read TGCAGCGTTGAGGGCCTCCCGGGACAGGGGGACTACGAGCAGTACTTC.

The chain employs TRBV3-1 (or the pseudogene TRBV3-2) and TRBJ1-1; TRBD1 might be the D (5 bases). Trimming shortened V by 4 bases and J by 1 base, and 10 bases separated the two germline ends. This CDR3 spans 14 amino acids. Germline V CDR1 and CDR2: LGHDT, YNNKEL (reference sequence). CDR3 nucleotides: TGTGCCAGCAGCCTACGCGGGGGGAACACTGAAGCTTTCTTT. Protein product: CASSLRGGNTEAFF.

The rearrangement joins TRBV7-2 to TRBJ1-2; D unclear. Trimming pared 2 bases from V and 3 bases from J, leaving 10 bases between. Germline CDR1 is SGHTA and CDR2 is FQGNSA. This CDR3 spans 14 amino acids. In DNA, the CDR3 is TGTGCCAGCAGCTTAAGCCAGGTTCACTATGGCTACACCTTC. Protein: CASSLSQVHYGYTF.

V is TRBV20-1 and J is TRBJ2-5, with 14 positions matching TRBD2. Looked up from germline, CDR1 is DFQATT and CDR2 is SNEGSKA (reference sequence). V shed 3 bases, J shed 3 bases, and the junction held 9 bases outside the gene matches. This CDR3 is 17 amino acids long. CDR3: CSASDYGTSGREETQYF. The DNA of the CDR3 is TGCAGTGCTAGTGATTATGGGACTAGCGGGAGAGAAGAGACCCAGTACTTC.